One and the same sample provided the 12 T cell receptor beta chains below, sequenced in a study of CD8 T cells in Susac syndrome (dated by TCRdb to about 2019). Receptors were amplified or captured by the immunoSEQ multiplex PCR assay. RNA was extracted using the RNeasy kit, and roughly 0.5 to 1 ug of the RNA was reverse transcribed with random hexamers. The public reads were run again by TCRdb, first through fastp at Q25 and then through MiXCR, and only productive beta chains were kept. One record per CDR3 amino acid sequence lists the most common genes and DNA. The sample has approximately 280,000 distinct CDR3 sequences on record, around 84% of them singletons. The top ten constitute 0.095% to 0.14% of the sample. Source material: CD8+ T cells from PBMCs. Source of these receptors: a human donor with multiple sclerosis.

V gene TRBV2 combines with J gene TRBJ2-3; D is unresolved. The V and J ends lost 10 bases and 4 bases respectively, with 15 bases between them. CDR1 and CDR2 from the germline V gene are SNHLY and FYNNEI. There are 13 residues in the CDR3. CDR3 sequence: CAIPLGPPDTQYF. The CDR3, as DNA: TGTGCCATTCCTTTAGGTCCTCCAGATACGCAGTATTTT.

The chain recombines TRBV7-9 with TRBJ2-1, with D perhaps matching TRBD2 (6 bases). Germline CDR1 reads SEHNR; CDR2 reads FQNEAQ (reference sequence). V was cut by 6 bases and J by 0 bases, with 15 bases left in between. This CDR3 region has 16 residues. This CDR3 is CASRADEGGSYNEQFF. In nucleotides, the CDR3 is TGTGCCAGCAGGGCTGATGAGGGAGGCTCCTACAATGAGCAGTTCTTC.

This clonotype was recorded a few times. The rearrangement joins TRBV6-5 to TRBJ1-1; D is perhaps TRBD1 (6 bases). The CDR3 is 14 amino acids. V lost 11 bases, J lost 6 bases, and 22 bases lay in between. Germline V gene data show CDR1 as MNHEY and CDR2 as SVGAGI. CDR3 sequence reads: CAVGGAPGGSEAFF. The CDR3 DNA reads as TGTGCCGTAGGGGGGGCTCCCGGAGGGTCTGAAGCTTTCTTT.

This clonotype came up a few times. V and J are TRBV9 and TRBJ2-1; TRBD2 is a possible D gene (6 bases). Germline V CDR1 and CDR2: SGDLS, YYNGEE. V lost 0 bases and J 8 bases, leaving 12 bases between the germline ends. This CDR3 contains 14 residues. The CDR3 here is CASSVARGIDEQFF. The CDR3, as DNA: TGTGCCAGCAGCGTAGCTCGGGGGATCGATGAGCAGTTCTTC.

The V call is TRBV7-9, the J call TRBJ1-3; 7 bases fit TRBD1. CDR1 is SEHNR and CDR2 is FQNEAQ in the germline V gene (reference sequence). The V gene end was trimmed by 3 bases and the J gene end by 5 bases; junction bases not matched to a gene: 4. The CDR3 sequence is 14 residues long. The CDR3 DNA reads as TGTGCCAGCAGCTTCGGGACAGACCGAAACACCATATATTTT. This gives the protein CASSFGTDRNTIYF.

V usage is TRBV28 and J usage is TRBJ1-6, with 9 bases that match TRBD1. The CDR3 is 15 residues long. CDR1 MDHEN and CDR2 SYDVKM come from the germline V gene. V was clipped by 5 bases and J by 7 bases; unmatched bases: 6. CDR3 region: CASSVIQGANSPLHF. CDR3 nucleotide sequence: TGTGCCAGCAGTGTAATACAGGGGGCCAATTCACCCCTCCACTTT.

The chain joins TRBV20-1 to TRBJ2-1, with D possibly TRBD2 on 6 matching bases. V was trimmed by 3 bases and J by 5 bases, leaving 14 bases between them. Germline values: CDR1 DFQATT, CDR2 SNEGSKA (reference sequence). This CDR3 has 14 amino acids. CDR3 nucleotides: TGCAGTGCTAGGTTCGGGAGAGAAAACAATGAGCAGTTCTTC. Protein product: CSARFGRENNEQFF.

The J gene is TRBJ2-3, the V gene TRBV5-6; TRBD2 agrees at 7 bases. V gave up 4 bases and J gave up 3 bases; unmatched junction bases: 8. The CDR3 covers 15 residues. From germline, CDR1 is SGHDT and CDR2 YYEEEE. CDR3 in DNA: TGTGCCAGCAGCCAACCCGGGACTAAAACAGATACGCAGTATTTT. Encoded protein: CASSQPGTKTDTQYF.

J is TRBJ2-1 and V is TRBV6-5, with 10 bases lining up with TRBD2. Germline V gives CDR1 MNHEY, CDR2 SVGAGI. CDR3 length: 16 residues. With V trimmed by 3 bases and J by 6 bases, 8 bases remained unmatched. The chain's CDR3 is CASSYSFGLAANEQFF. In nucleotides, the CDR3 is TGTGCCAGCAGTTATTCTTTTGGACTAGCGGCCAATGAGCAGTTCTTC.

This clonotype was counted between two and nine times. The V call is TRBV4-1, the J call TRBJ2-1; 13 nucleotides line up with TRBD2. J lost 5 bases, V lost 3 bases, and 4 bases had no gene match. CDR3 length equals 16 residues. Germline V lookup: CDR1 MGHRA, CDR2 YSYEKL. The CDR3 spells CASSHPLAGGDNEQFF. The CDR3 nucleotides read TGCGCCAGCAGCCACCCACTAGCGGGAGGGGACAATGAGCAGTTCTTC.

The chain joins TRBV6-5 to TRBJ2-5, with TRBD2 matching 9 bases. CDR3 length equals 17 residues. V lost 2 bases, J lost 1 base, and 8 bases stayed unmatched. Germline V gene sequence: CDR1 MNHEY, CDR2 SVGAGI. Here the CDR3 reads CASSYPRSGRTQETQYF. The CDR3 DNA is TGTGCCAGCAGTTACCCTCGAAGCGGGAGGACCCAAGAGACCCAGTACTTC.

This clonotype was detected once. The rearrangement joins TRBV5-5 to TRBJ2-7, with D perhaps matching TRBD2 (5 bases). Per germline, CDR1 SGHKS and CDR2 YYEKEE (reference sequence). Trimming shortened V by 1 base and J by 0 bases, and 11 bases separated the two germline ends. This CDR3 is 15 amino acids long. CDR3: CASSLRRTSSYEQYF. In nucleotides, the CDR3 is TGTGCCAGCAGCTTGAGGAGGACGAGCTCCTACGAGCAGTACTTC.